This section outlines one TCR beta chain sequence together with its context. In the original processing: Estimation of nucleated cell counts was performed using reference gene primer amplification. Only in-frame clones appear in the TCRdb table, and some are missing; sequencing was by immunoSEQ multiplex PCR. The D gene and trimming were derived from the DNA, and the V and J assignments and clone size from that table. The repertoire has about 400,000 clones, approximately 88% of them found once; the top ten carry 1% to 1.5%. The record originates from a study of blood T cell repertoires in COVID-19. The wider study: COVID-19 samples from acute and convalescent phases originated in the United States, Italy and Spain. T cells, B-cell-depleted T cells, or PBMCs provided the cDNA or gDNA that served as material.

Germline loops: CDR1 KGHDR, CDR2 SFDVKD. There are 17 residues in the CDR3. Trimming removed 2 bases at V and 5 bases at J, with 20 bases between. The sequenced material came from peripheral blood. The V call is TRBV24-1, the J call TRBJ2-5; D is possibly TRBD2 (5 bases). The source is a man aged 35-49 years with acute or convalescent COVID-19. For the CDR3, the DNA is TGTGCCACCAGTGATTCCCGGGGTACACATCCCGGGGAGACCCAGTACTTC. Its translation is CATSDSRGTHPGETQYF.